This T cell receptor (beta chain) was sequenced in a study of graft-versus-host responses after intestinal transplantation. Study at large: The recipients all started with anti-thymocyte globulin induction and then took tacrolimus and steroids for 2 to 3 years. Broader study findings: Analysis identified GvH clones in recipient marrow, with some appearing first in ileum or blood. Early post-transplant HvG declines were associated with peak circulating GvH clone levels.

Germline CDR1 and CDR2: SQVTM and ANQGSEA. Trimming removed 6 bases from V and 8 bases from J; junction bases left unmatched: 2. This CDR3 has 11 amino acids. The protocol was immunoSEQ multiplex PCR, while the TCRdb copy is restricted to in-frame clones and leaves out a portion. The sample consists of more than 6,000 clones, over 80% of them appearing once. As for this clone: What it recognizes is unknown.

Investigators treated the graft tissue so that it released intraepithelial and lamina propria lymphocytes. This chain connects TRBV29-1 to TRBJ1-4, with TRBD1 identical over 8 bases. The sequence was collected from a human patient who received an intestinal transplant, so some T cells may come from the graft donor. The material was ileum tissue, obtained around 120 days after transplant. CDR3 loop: CSVRQGEKLFF. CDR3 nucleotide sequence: TGCAGCGTGAGACAGGGGGAAAAACTGTTTTTT.